This passage covers 12 T cell receptor beta chains from one sample sequenced in a study of cytomegalovirus exposure and HLA in healthy donors. TCRdb keeps only in-frame clones here, not all; method: immunoSEQ multiplex PCR. The sample lists 330,000 or so clones, 86% seen once, with around 0.8% in the top ten. The sample taken for sequencing was PBMCs. The receptors originated from a woman aged 18-30 years in good health and CMV-seronegative.

The chain recombines TRBV7-6 with TRBJ1-1, with 7 bases matching TRBD1. This CDR3 comprises 14 residues. Germline V gives CDR1 SGHVS, CDR2 FNYEAQ. V lost 4 bases and J lost 4; bases outside the gene matches: 6. The CDR3 DNA reads as TGTGCCAGCAGCTCGACAGGGAGTCGCACTGAAGCTTTCTTT. This gives the protein CASSSTGSRTEAFF.

The chain has TRBV4-3 and TRBJ1-5; D is undetermined. The V gene lost 0 bases and the J gene lost 2 bases, with 2 bases spanning the gap. The CDR3 is 13 amino acids. From germline, CDR1 is LGHNA and CDR2 YSLEER. CDR3 sequence (DNA): TGCGCCAGCAGCCAAGACGGCAATCAGCCCCAGCATTTT. It encodes CASSQDGNQPQHF.

The chain joins TRBV5-4 to TRBJ2-1, with TRBD2 matching over 12 bases. The CDR3 has 14 residues. With 7 bases clipped from V and 7 bases from J, the junction kept 6 bases outside the gene matches. Germline V lookup: CDR1 SGHNT, CDR2 YYREEE (reference sequence). The CDR3 nucleotides are TGTGCCAGCTTCCTAGCGGGAGGGCCAAATGAGCAGTTCTTC. This translates into CASFLAGGPNEQFF.

The chain has TRBV6-5 and TRBJ2-1, with D perhaps matching TRBD2 (6 bases). Germline CDR1 is MNHEY and CDR2 is SVGAGI. Between the trimmed V and J ends, which lost 2 bases and 12 bases, there was a span of 17 bases. The CDR3 is 14 amino acids. The CDR3 spells CASSYPGTSGRQFF. The CDR3 DNA sequence: TGTGCCAGCAGTTACCCCGGGACTTCCGGGAGGCAGTTCTTC.

V gene TRBV29-1 combines with J gene TRBJ2-7; maybe TRBD1 (6 bases). Germline V lookup: CDR1 SQVTM, CDR2 ANQGSEA. The CDR3 length is 13 residues. The ends were cut back, 3 bases at V and 7 bases at J, with 16 bases in the middle. The CDR3, as DNA: TGCAGCGTTGATGGGTCAGGGGCGAGAGAGCAGTACTTC. Residues: CSVDGSGAREQYF.

V and J are TRBV29-1 and TRBJ2-1; 10 bases map to TRBD2. After removal of 8 bases from V and 8 bases from J, the junction contained 15 bases not matched to a gene. CDR1 SQVTM and CDR2 ANQGSEA come from the germline V gene. The CDR3 runs to 15 residues. The CDR3 is CSPLGASGRRDEQFF. Here the CDR3 DNA reads TGCAGCCCCCTGGGGGCTAGCGGGAGAAGAGATGAGCAGTTCTTC.

V is TRBV6-4 and J is TRBJ1-1; no firm D call. V was shortened by 3 bases and J by 3 bases, with 8 bases between the two germline ends. This CDR3 comprises 13 residues. The germline CDR1 and CDR2 sequences are MRHNA and SNTAGT. CDR3 residues: CASSEQWDTEAFF. DNA for the CDR3: TGTGCCAGCAGTGAACAGTGGGACACTGAAGCTTTCTTT.

On this clone: The sample contains more than one DNA sequence encoding this CDR3. This sequence joins TRBV7-2 and TRBJ2-7; 8 bases are a match to TRBD1. This CDR3 has 14 residues. V was pared by 4 bases and J by 1 base, with 3 bases of the junction left unmatched. CDR1 and CDR2 from the germline V gene are SGHTA and FQGNSA. The CDR3 DNA is TGTGCCAGCAGCTCCACAGGGGGATCCTACGAGCAGTACTTC. The encoded protein is CASSSTGGSYEQYF.

The rearrangement links TRBV2 to TRBJ2-1; perhaps TRBD1 as D (6 bases). Trimming took off 6 bases at V and 8 bases at J, with 11 bases between the two ends. CDR1 and CDR2 (germline): SNHLY, FYNNEI. This CDR3 has 12 amino acids. In DNA form, the CDR3 reads TGTGCCAGCAGGGGACAAGGACATGAGCAGTTCTTC. It is translated as CASRGQGHEQFF.

V and J are TRBV7-2 and TRBJ2-2, with unresolved D. Trimming cost V 1 base and J 4 bases, with 10 bases left between them. CDR3 size: 15 residues. The V gene's germline CDR1 is SGHTA and CDR2 FQGNSA. CDR3 region: CASSLVGAITGELFF. The CDR3 region has the DNA TGTGCCAGCAGCTTAGTCGGAGCCATCACCGGGGAGCTGTTTTTT.

The DNA of the CDR3 is TGTGCCAGCAGCTTAGACTTAGCCGCGAACACCGGGGAGCTGTTTTTT. Its translation: CASSLDLAANTGELFF. The chain uses TRBV11-1 and TRBJ2-2; D gene uncertain. Trimming took 1 base from V and 0 from J, leaving 9 bases between them. Germline V lookup: CDR1 SGHAT, CDR2 FQDESV (reference sequence). This CDR3 is 16 amino acids long.

The rearrangement uses TRBV6-1 and TRBJ2-7; 13 bases map to TRBD2. Trimming took 4 bases from V and 9 from J; bases not matched to a gene: 3. CDR3 length: 13 amino acids. Per germline, CDR1 MNHNS and CDR2 SASEGT. In DNA, the CDR3 is TGTGCCAGCAGTGTACTAGCGGGAGGGGGGCAGTACTTC. Its translation: CASSVLAGGGQYF.